A selection of T cell receptor beta chains follows, all from one sample in a study of T cell changes during pregnancy in multiple sclerosis. Profiling relied on immunoSEQ multiplex PCR, and the TCRdb table lists in-frame clones only, not all of them. This table has 20,000 to 25,000 clones, roughly 91% appearing once. The source material was CD8+ T cells from peripheral blood mononuclear cells, sampled in the first trimester of pregnancy. The receptors stem from a female donor with multiple sclerosis, enrolled in a pregnancy study. Each CDR3 is given with its conserved first and last residue. A D gene is named only where the DNA matches it firmly. Clone size is given for some rows only: seen once, a few or many times, or a class if the clone is expanded.

j_call cdr3_length d_call clone_size v_call cdr3_aa cdr3_nt
TRBJ2-7 14 TRBD2 - TRBV27 CASSLKGLAGEQYF TGTGCCAGCAGTTTGAAGGGACTAGCGGGGGAGCAGTACTTC
TRBJ2-3 18 TRBD2 - TRBV7-6 CASSLRWSSGSSTDTQYF TGTGCCAGCAGCTTACGTTGGTCTAGCGGGAGTAGCACAGATACGCAGTATTTT
TRBJ2-1 12 TRBD2 - TRBV27 CASSGLAHEQFF TGTGCCAGCAGCGGACTAGCGCATGAGCAGTTCTTC
TRBJ2-2 15 - - TRBV7-7 CASSRRTKNTGELFF TGTGCTAGCAGCCGAAGGACAAAGAACACCGGGGAGCTGTTTTTT
TRBJ2-7 15 - - TRBV28 CASSAGVEAIYEQYF TGTGCCAGCAGTGCCGGAGTCGAGGCGATTTACGAGCAGTACTTC
TRBJ2-7 14 TRBD1 - TRBV28 CASSRTGNRYEQYF TGTGCCAGCAGCCGGACAGGGAACCGCTACGAGCAGTACTTC
TRBJ2-5 15 TRBD2 once TRBV6-6 CASSYWRGAGETQYF TGTGCCAGCAGTTACTGGCGGGGGGCTGGAGAGACCCAGTACTTC
TRBJ2-1 18 TRBD2 - TRBV4-1 CASSQEGTSGSVHNEQFF TGCGCCAGCAGCCAAGAAGGGACTAGCGGGAGTGTCCACAATGAGCAGTTCTTC
TRBJ2-1 13 - - TRBV6-5 CASSSSRVLEQFF TGTGCCAGCAGTAGTTCGAGGGTGCTTGAGCAGTTCTTC
TRBJ2-3 14 TRBD1 - TRBV6-6 CASSEGTAPDTQYF TGTGCCAGCAGCGAGGGGACAGCCCCAGATACGCAGTATTTT
TRBJ2-7 15 TRBD1 - TRBV4-1 CASSHGQGSTYEQYF TGCGCCAGCAGCCACGGACAGGGGAGTACCTACGAGCAGTACTTC
TRBJ2-7 14 TRBD1 - TRBV5-4 CASSRGQGAREQYF TGTGCCAGCAGCAGGGGACAGGGGGCGCGGGAGCAGTACTTC
TRBJ2-7 14 TRBD1 - TRBV13 CASSLGRDSYEQYF TGTGCCAGCAGCTTAGGACGGGACAGCTACGAGCAGTACTTC
TRBJ2-1 13 - - TRBV7-9 CASSYPGGLEQFF TGTGCCAGCAGCTACCCTGGCGGGCTTGAGCAGTTCTTC
TRBJ2-1 15 - - TRBV15 CATSTPKETYNEQFF TGTGCCACCAGCACCCCAAAGGAGACTTACAATGAGCAGTTCTTC
TRBJ1-5 14 - few TRBV27 CASSSRGAEQPQHF TGTGCCAGCAGTAGCAGGGGAGCGGAGCAGCCCCAGCATTTT
TRBJ1-4 15 TRBD1 - TRBV27 CASKILGDRDEKLFF TGTGCCAGCAAAATCTTGGGGGACAGGGACGAAAAACTGTTTTTT
TRBJ1-1 16 TRBD1 - TRBV19 CASSMGQLPLGTEAFF TGTGCCAGTAGTATGGGACAGCTCCCGCTAGGCACTGAAGCTTTCTTT
TRBJ2-7 15 TRBD2 - TRBV13 CASSLMVSGRYEQYF TGTGCCAGCAGCTTAATGGTTAGCGGGCGGTACGAGCAGTACTTC
TRBJ2-2 15 TRBD2 - TRBV7-3 CASSEGRELGGELFF TGTGCCAGCAGCGAAGGGCGGGAGCTGGGCGGGGAGCTGTTTTTT
TRBJ1-5 15 TRBD1 once TRBV15 CATSGQGASNQPQHF TGTGCCACCAGCGGACAGGGGGCAAGCAATCAGCCCCAGCATTTT
TRBJ1-2 11 - - TRBV19 CAGGGFYGYTF TGTGCCGGCGGGGGGTTCTATGGCTACACCTTC
TRBJ2-7 15 - - TRBV11-3 CASSERGGWKDEQYF TGTGCCAGCAGCGAGCGTGGCGGCTGGAAGGACGAGCAGTACTTC
TRBJ2-1 11 TRBD1 - TRBV20-1 CSAHRGPEQFF TGCAGTGCGCACAGGGGGCCTGAGCAGTTCTTC
TRBJ1-5 17 TRBD1 - TRBV27 CASTLRWGQGSNQPQHF TGTGCCAGCACCCTAAGATGGGGACAGGGCAGCAATCAGCCCCAGCATTTT
TRBJ1-2 14 TRBD1 once TRBV9 CASSVDRTGNGYTF TGTGCCAGCAGCGTAGATCGGACAGGGAATGGCTACACCTTC
TRBJ2-1 16 TRBD2 - TRBV29-1 CSVEDLASGDYNEQFF TGCAGCGTTGAAGATCTGGCTAGCGGGGACTACAATGAGCAGTTCTTC
TRBJ1-1 12 - few TRBV5-6 CASRKVSTEAFF TGTGCCAGCCGCAAAGTGAGCACTGAAGCTTTCTTT
TRBJ2-1 13 - - TRBV11-2 CASSLLASNEQFF TGTGCCAGCAGCTTATTGGCTAGCAACGAGCAGTTCTTC
TRBJ1-1 14 - - TRBV4-3 CASSQGTANTEAFF TGCGCCAGCAGCCAAGGGACAGCTAACACTGAAGCTTTCTTT
TRBJ2-1 15 TRBD2 - TRBV5-3 CARGRTSGRAMEQFF TGTGCCAGAGGACGAACTAGCGGGAGGGCCATGGAGCAGTTCTTC
TRBJ2-5 14 - once TRBV9 CASSAQDSQETQYF TGTGCCAGCAGCGCACAGGATTCACAAGAGACCCAGTACTTC
TRBJ2-7 16 - few TRBV4-3 CASSQDLEQGGNEQYF TGCGCCAGCAGCCAAGATTTGGAACAGGGTGGGAACGAGCAGTACTTC
TRBJ2-7 16 TRBD2 - TRBV15 CATSLKTSGYSYEQYF TGCGCCACCAGCCTAAAGACTAGCGGGTACTCCTACGAGCAGTACTTC
TRBJ1-6 15 - - TRBV7-2 CASSPDSRYNSPLHF TGTGCCAGCAGTCCCGACAGCCGCTATAATTCACCCCTCCACTTT
TRBJ2-5 12 - - TRBV2 CATRAPGETQYF TGTGCCACTCGCGCGCCCGGAGAGACCCAGTACTTC
TRBJ2-3 12 - - TRBV30 CAWDREEDTQYF TGTGCCTGGGACAGGGAGGAAGATACGCAGTATTTT
TRBJ2-2 15 - - TRBV10-3 CAISIQGRNTGELFF TGTGCCATCAGTATCCAGGGGCGAAACACCGGGGAGCTGTTTTTT
TRBJ1-5 14 - - TRBV27 CASSLIWGEQPQHF TGTGCCAGCAGTTTAATCTGGGGGGAACAGCCCCAGCATTTT
TRBJ1-2 13 - - TRBV5-4 CASSRDNNYGYTF TGTGCCAGCAGCCGGGACAATAACTATGGCTACACCTTC
TRBJ1-2 13 - - TRBV25-1 CASSELSYSGYTF TGTGCCAGCAGTGAATTGAGCTATAGTGGCTACACCTTC
TRBJ1-1 13 - - TRBV7-2 CASSWRGMLEAFF TGTGCCAGCAGCTGGCGGGGGATGCTTGAAGCTTTCTTT
TRBJ2-3 13 - - TRBV5-4 CASSPIGSNPQYF TGTGCCAGCAGCCCGATCGGGTCCAATCCGCAGTATTTT
TRBJ2-7 14 - - TRBV28 CASSPARGIGEQYF TGTGCCAGCAGTCCTGCGAGGGGGATTGGAGAGCAGTACTTC
TRBJ1-2 14 TRBD1 - TRBV9 CAPQFLTGGYGYTF TGTGCCCCCCAATTCCTAACAGGGGGTTATGGCTACACCTTC
TRBJ2-2 14 - - TRBV6-5 CASSWGRETGELFF TGTGCCAGCAGTTGGGGACGGGAGACCGGGGAGCTGTTTTTT
TRBJ1-2 14 - - TRBV2 CASSEAPANYGYTF TGTGCCAGCAGTGAAGCTCCCGCTAACTATGGCTACACCTTC
TRBJ1-2 12 - - TRBV7-9 CASSLTGYGYTF TGTGCCAGCAGCTTGACAGGCTATGGCTACACCTTC
TRBJ2-2 12 - once TRBV19 CASRAGTGELFF TGTGCCAGTAGGGCGGGGACCGGGGAGCTGTTTTTT
TRBJ2-7 14 TRBD1 - TRBV29-1 CSVRPRQGSYEQYF TGCAGCGTTCGACCAAGACAGGGCTCCTACGAGCAGTACTTC
TRBJ1-4 14 - - TRBV19 CASRVGGLSEKLFF TGTGCCAGTCGCGTCGGGGGGCTCTCTGAAAAACTGTTTTTT
TRBJ2-7 13 - - TRBV19 CASSISGTYEQYF TGTGCCAGTAGTATCTCAGGGACCTACGAGCAGTACTTC
TRBJ2-7 14 - - TRBV7-2 CASSSRDLTYEQYF TGTGCCAGCAGCTCACGGGACTTGACCTACGAGCAGTACTTC
TRBJ2-2 15 - - TRBV27 CASSLNKPSPGELFF TGTGCCAGCAGTTTAAACAAACCTTCCCCCGGGGAGCTGTTTTTT
TRBJ2-1 15 TRBD2 - TRBV15 CATSRDREGLNEQFF TGTGCCACCAGCAGAGATCGGGAGGGCCTCAATGAGCAGTTCTTC
TRBJ2-7 16 TRBD2 - TRBV4-2 CASSREEGTSGDGQYF TGTGCCAGCAGCCGGGAAGAGGGGACTAGCGGGGACGGGCAGTACTTC
TRBJ1-1 16 TRBD1 - TRBV5-6 CASSLGLTGETAEAFF TGTGCCAGCAGCTTGGGATTGACAGGGGAAACGGCTGAAGCTTTCTTT
TRBJ2-1 15 TRBD2 - TRBV7-9 CASSPRAGYRHEQFF TGTGCCAGCAGCCCCCGAGCGGGATATAGGCATGAGCAGTTCTTC